This note documents a single TCR beta chain sequence. The CDR3 runs to 16 residues. CDR1 is SEHNR, CDR2 FQNEAQ, per germline (reference sequence). The V gene end was trimmed by 3 bases and the J gene end by 8 bases; junction bases not matched to a gene: 9. This entry comes from a study of blood T cell repertoires in COVID-19. The protocol was immunoSEQ multiplex PCR, while the TCRdb copy is restricted to in-frame clones and leaves out a portion. The sample has some 240,000 clones, around three quarters seen once. The material sequenced was peripheral blood. The sequence derives from a woman aged 70 to 79 with acute or convalescent COVID-19. V is TRBV7-9 and J is TRBJ2-1; 11 positions match TRBD2. CDR3 DNA: TGTGCCAGCAGCTTTGGGGCTAGCGGGGGGCTGGATGAGCAGTTCTTC. Protein product: CASSFGASGGLDEQFF.